These 20 T cell receptor beta chains share one sample of origin, sequenced in a study of shared clonotypes between healthy human individuals. Data came from immunoSEQ multiplex PCR; TCRdb stores just in-frame clones and leaves some out. The sample carries more than 2 million clones, approximately 92% recorded once. As defined, naive CD8 cells were CD45RO-negative and positively selected for CCR7, with terminally differentiated effector memory CD45RA+ cells excluded. Material: naive CD8+ T cells from PBMCs. These receptors came from a man younger than 35 in good health. Some clones in this sample may be carry-over from other donors' samples.

The J gene is TRBJ2-1, the V gene TRBV27, with 15 nucleotides matching TRBD2. The CDR3 runs 15 residues. V lost 10 bases, J lost 7 bases, and 8 bases stayed unmatched. CDR1 is MNHEY and CDR2 is SMNVEV in the germline V gene (reference sequence). The chain's CDR3 is CATGEGLAGGNEQFF. In DNA form, the CDR3 reads TGTGCCACAGGGGAAGGACTAGCGGGAGGGAATGAGCAGTTCTTC.

J is TRBJ2-5 and V is TRBV11-2; D remains ambiguous. The CDR3 spans 13 residues. CDR1 is SGHAT and CDR2 is FQNNGV in the germline V gene. Trimming pared 5 bases from V and 3 bases from J, leaving 10 bases between. Here the CDR3 DNA reads TGTGCCAGCAGCCTCCCTTACGAAGAGACCCAGTACTTC. Protein sequence: CASSLPYEETQYF.

The V gene is TRBV4-1, the J gene TRBJ2-2; D is undetermined. Germline loops: CDR1 MGHRA, CDR2 YSYEKL. The V end was cut by 4 bases, the J end by 3 bases, with 12 bases between. The CDR3 spans 15 residues. CDR3 sequence reads: CASSPSRGDTGELFF. Here the CDR3 DNA reads TGCGCCAGCAGCCCCAGTCGAGGAGACACCGGGGAGCTGTTTTTT.

J is TRBJ2-1 and V is TRBV7-3; possibly TRBD1 or TRBD2 for D (6 bases each). The CDR3 extends over 16 amino acids. Germline-derived CDR1 and CDR2 are SGHTA and FQGTGA. Between the trimmed V and J ends, which lost 5 bases and 6 bases, there was a span of 20 bases. The CDR3 reads CASSAPGGQTANEQFF. In nucleotides, the CDR3 is TGTGCCAGCAGCGCCCCCGGGGGCCAAACGGCCAATGAGCAGTTCTTC.

The chain carries TRBV4-1 and TRBJ1-4, with 7 bases matching TRBD1. The CDR3 totals 16 residues. Per the germline V gene, CDR1 is MGHRA and CDR2 is YSYEKL. Losses at the gene ends were 1 base for V and 5 bases for J; bases not matched to a gene: 7. CDR3 residues: CASSQAPGTVNEKLFF. CDR3 nucleotide sequence: TGCGCCAGCAGCCAAGCCCCCGGGACAGTCAATGAAAAACTGTTTTTT.

The V and J genes are TRBV4-1 and TRBJ2-2; 16 bases match TRBD2. The trim removed 3 bases at V and 4 bases at J, leaving 2 bases unmatched. The CDR3 sequence is 17 residues long. The germline V gene has CDR1 MGHRA and CDR2 YSYEKL. The CDR3 sequence is CASSHGTSGRGTGELFF. Written as DNA, the CDR3 is TGCGCCAGCAGCCACGGGACTAGCGGGAGGGGCACCGGGGAGCTGTTTTTT.

This clone was counted a single time. The chain employs TRBV28 and TRBJ1-6; D gene uncertain. CDR3 size: 15 residues. Germline loops: CDR1 MDHEN, CDR2 SYDVKM. V was trimmed by 2 bases and J by 0 bases, leaving 5 bases between them. For the CDR3, the DNA is TGTGCCAGCAGTTTACGGGGCTCCTATAATTCACCCCTCCACTTT. Residues: CASSLRGSYNSPLHF.

The V and J genes are TRBV14 and TRBJ2-7, with 7 bases identical to TRBD2. V dropped 0 bases and J dropped 3; count of bases not matched to a gene: 8. Germline-derived CDR1 and CDR2 are SGHDN and FVKESK. The CDR3 contains 16 residues. The CDR3 region is CASSQDEWSSGYEQYF. Here the CDR3 DNA reads TGTGCCAGCAGCCAAGACGAGTGGTCTAGCGGCTACGAGCAGTACTTC.

In this sample, this clone turned up once. V usage is TRBV28 and J usage is TRBJ1-5, with TRBD1 as a possible D gene (5 bases). Trimming stripped 6 bases from V and 0 bases from J, with 18 bases between. CDR3 length: 17 amino acids. Germline V gene sequence: CDR1 MDHEN, CDR2 SYDVKM. The CDR3 region is CASRGRQGGDSNQPQHF. The CDR3 DNA reads TGTGCCAGCAGGGGGAGGCAGGGAGGGGATAGCAATCAGCCCCAGCATTTT.

This clone showed up just once. DNA of the CDR3: TGTGCCAGCTATATCGACAGGAGCTCCTACGAGCAGTACTTC. Translated: CASYIDRSSYEQYF. The chain joins TRBV6-1 to TRBJ2-7; the D gene is possibly TRBD1 (6 bases). The germline V and J ends were trimmed by 8 bases and 0 bases, with 14 bases remaining between them. The CDR3 totals 14 residues. Germline values: CDR1 MNHNS, CDR2 SASEGT.

The V call is TRBV6-5, the J call TRBJ1-5; perhaps TRBD1 as D (5 bases). The CDR3 contains 15 residues. V shed 6 bases and J shed 2 bases, with 14 bases lying between them. Looked up from germline, CDR1 is MNHEY and CDR2 is SVGAGI. The CDR3 DNA follows: TGTGCCAGCAGCCCCGCGGGGGGGGGCAATCAGCCCCAGCATTTT. Translated, it gives CASSPAGGGNQPQHF.

The DNA for the CDR3 is TGTGCCAGCAGCCTACAGGCACCTAATCAGCCCCAGCATTTT. Translation gives CASSLQAPNQPQHF. This chain joins TRBV7-9 and TRBJ1-5, with D tentatively TRBD1 (5 bases). From germline, CDR1 is SEHNR and CDR2 FQNEAQ (reference sequence). V lost 5 bases, J lost 4 bases, and 12 bases lay in between. The CDR3 loop spans 14 amino acids.

J is TRBJ1-5 and V is TRBV28; D not resolved. The length of the CDR3 is 15 residues. The germline V and J ends were trimmed by 3 bases and 0 bases, with 9 bases remaining between them. Germline V gene data show CDR1 as MDHEN and CDR2 as SYDVKM. The CDR3 here is CASSFPLHSNQPQHF. The CDR3 DNA sequence: TGTGCCAGCAGTTTCCCTTTACATAGCAATCAGCCCCAGCATTTT.

The V call is TRBV28, the J call TRBJ2-2, with 7 bases lining up with TRBD1. CDR1 and CDR2 from the germline V gene are MDHEN and SYDVKM. V lost 8 bases and J lost 6; bases outside the gene matches: 9. CDR3 length: 14 residues. CDR3 sequence: CASVSGQRSGELFF. The CDR3 DNA sequence: TGTGCCAGCGTATCGGGACAGCGGTCCGGGGAGCTGTTTTTT.

Regarding this clone: Other DNA sequences in this sample translate to the same CDR3. The chain links TRBV27 to TRBJ2-7; no clear D gene. Germline lookup yields CDR1 MNHEY and CDR2 SMNVEV (reference sequence). V gave up 0 bases and J gave up 4 bases, with 7 bases separating them. The CDR3 is 13 residues long. The CDR3 nucleotides read TGTGCCAGCAGTTTATCGGCCTCATACGAGCAGTACTTC. It is translated as CASSLSASYEQYF.

The J gene is TRBJ1-2, the V gene TRBV6-5; the D gene is possibly TRBD1 (6 bases). The germline CDR1 and CDR2 sequences are MNHEY and SVGAGI. V gave up 0 bases and J gave up 8 bases, with 16 bases separating them. This CDR3 has 15 residues. CDR3 protein: CASSYSTLAGDGYTF. The DNA for the CDR3 is TGTGCCAGCAGTTACTCGACCCTTGCAGGGGACGGCTACACCTTC.

This chain connects TRBV7-9 to TRBJ2-7, with 9 bases matching TRBD2. J gave up 2 bases and V 0 bases, and 5 bases lay outside the gene matches. CDR3 length equals 16 residues. From germline, CDR1 is SEHNR and CDR2 FQNEAQ (reference sequence). The CDR3 spells CASSLAGGGRAYEQYF. The DNA of the CDR3 is TGTGCCAGCAGCTTAGCGGGAGGCGGGAGGGCCTACGAGCAGTACTTC. The full variable domain, with the rest looked up from reference TRBV7-9 and TRBJ2-7, is DTGVSQNPRHKITKRGQNVTFRCDPISEHNRLYWYRQTLGQGPEFLTYFQNEAQLEKSRLLSDRFSAERPKGSFSTLEIQRTEQGDSAMYLCASSLAGGGRAYEQYFGPGTRLTVT.

CDR3 in DNA: TGTGCCACCAGCGGGACAGGAGGATCCTACGAGCAGTACTTC. Translated, it gives CATSGTGGSYEQYF. The chain combines TRBV15 with TRBJ2-7; 8 bases match TRBD1. CDR3 size: 14 residues. Germline CDR1 reads LNHNV; CDR2 reads YYDKDF (reference sequence). Trimming removed 5 bases from V and 1 base from J; junction bases left unmatched: 4.

V usage is TRBV13 and J usage is TRBJ2-7, with D uncertain. CDR3 length: 15 amino acids. V was pared by 2 bases and J by 1 base, with 12 bases between. The V gene's germline CDR1 is PRHDT and CDR2 FYEKMQ (reference sequence). The CDR3 nucleotides read TGTGCCAGCAGCTTAATGTCCGACGGATCCTACGAGCAGTACTTC. Encoded protein: CASSLMSDGSYEQYF.

V gene TRBV27 combines with J gene TRBJ2-1, with TRBD1 matching over 10 bases. CDR3 size: 15 residues. After removal of 7 bases from V and 6 bases from J, the junction contained 9 bases not matched to a gene. Germline V gives CDR1 MNHEY, CDR2 SMNVEV (reference sequence). The CDR3 DNA reads TGTGCCAGCATCTCCGACAGGGGGCGATTCAATGAGCAGTTCTTC. This codes for CASISDRGRFNEQFF.